This is a list of T cell receptor beta chains from one sample in a study of OX40 agonist ivuxolimab in advanced cancers. Method: immunoSEQ multiplex PCR; TCRdb's copy keeps in-frame clones and lacks some. The sample lists about 84,000 clones, 89% occurring once. The sample here was CD4+ or CD8+ T cells sorted from blood, taken in a trial of the OX40 agonist ivuxolimab. The receptors were sampled from an adult with an advanced solid tumor such as melanoma, head and neck, liver or kidney cancer. The conserved cysteine and the conserved F or W are not part of the CDR3 here.

v_gene	j_gene	CDR3aa
TRBV7-6	TRBJ1-1	ASSSFPTGGKTEAF
TRBV2	TRBJ2-5	ASKGEGQGDVRGETQY
TRBV11-1	TRBJ2-1	ASSFGKWGGRNNEQF
TRBV18	TRBJ1-1	ASSPQDRDTEAF
TRBV7-8	TRBJ2-3	ASSLAGADTQY
TRBV9	TRBJ2-6	ASSGTTRDGANVLT
TRBV2	TRBJ1-2	ASIGDRTGYGYT
TRBV2	TRBJ2-1	ASRIVGGASYNEQF
TRBV7-9	TRBJ2-7	ASSRTGTASRLAYYEQY
TRBV2	TRBJ2-3	ASSEAEPSTDTQY
TRBV6-4	TRBJ1-1	ASSLGRNTEAF
TRBV19	TRBJ1-4	ASSITGTGDEKLF
TRBV10-3	TRBJ2-3	AISPGTTITDTQY
TRBV30	TRBJ1-1	AWSVIVANTEAF
TRBV7-9	TRBJ1-2	ASSASGTGEGYT
TRBV4-1	TRBJ1-1	ASSQVRVPETEAF
TRBV9	TRBJ2-3	ASSVGGTGGTDTQY
TRBV7-2	TRBJ1-4	ASSFQTGDNEKLF
TRBV7-9	TRBJ2-3	ASSLALAGGPDTQY
TRBV23-1	TRBJ2-2	ASSQRTVTFTGELF
TRBV19	TRBJ2-2	ASSYRQGRTGELF
TRBV7-3	TRBJ2-2	ASSPRLAGELANTGELF
TRBV6-1	TRBJ2-1	ASSDPGYLAYNEQF
TRBV6-5	TRBJ2-1	ASSYSPGAYNEQF
TRBV9	TRBJ1-2	ASSTGRGGGYT
TRBV7-2	TRBJ2-5	ASSRAGTGTMETQY
TRBV5-8	TRBJ1-1	ASSLGQRKNTEAF
TRBV12-2	TRBJ1-5	ASRPGPIEDSNQPQH
TRBV5-4	TRBJ2-3	ASSSYRQGASDTQY
TRBV5-4	TRBJ1-2	ASSLAGGSYGYT
TRBV11-2	TRBJ2-4	ASSPLRFRGKNIQY
TRBV5-4	TRBJ1-4	ASSTRDRAEKLF
TRBV9	TRBJ2-5	ASSGLRVSPQETQY
TRBV19	TRBJ1-5	ASSLPFQPQH